Each of the 6 T cell receptor beta chains below was sequenced from the same sample in a study of T cell responses to AZD1222 COVID-19 vaccine. Only in-frame clones appear in the TCRdb table, and some are missing; sequencing was by immunoSEQ multiplex PCR. The sample holds fewer than 50,000 clones; about 90% are singletons and the top ten take about two fifths. The sequencing used peripheral blood, collected 28 days after the second AZD1222 dose. These receptors came from an adult who received the AZD1222 COVID-19 vaccine.

The chain carries TRBV19 and TRBJ1-3; the D is unclear. The V and J ends lost 7 bases and 4 bases respectively, with 11 bases between them. The CDR3 is 13 amino acids. Germline CDR1 reads LNHDA; CDR2 reads SQIVND (reference sequence). Here the CDR3 DNA reads TGTGCCAGTACAGAGGGAACCGGAAACACCATATATTTT. This encodes CASTEGTGNTIYF. Variable domain in full (rest from reference TRBV19 and TRBJ1-3): DGGITQSPKYLFRKEGQNVTLSCEQNLNHDAMYWYRQDPGQGLRLIYYSQIVNDFQKGDIAEGYSVSREKKESFPLTVTSAQKNPTAFYLCASTEGTGNTIYFGEGSWLTVV.

The V call is TRBV19, the J call TRBJ2-2; the match to TRBD1 covers 8 bases. Germline CDR1 and CDR2: LNHDA and SQIVND (reference sequence). The CDR3 has 16 amino acids. Trimming took 10 bases from V and 2 from J; bases not matched to a gene: 12. CDR3 protein: CATHSPGTGNTGELFF. CDR3 bases: TGTGCCACACACTCCCCCGGGACAGGTAACACCGGGGAGCTGTTTTTT.

The rearrangement uses TRBV19 and TRBJ1-4; the D gene is possibly TRBD1 (6 bases). Per germline, CDR1 LNHDA and CDR2 SQIVND (reference sequence). The CDR3 consists of 16 residues. Trimming removed 3 bases from V and 7 bases from J, with 18 bases in between. The CDR3 loop is CASSMIKGVRIEKLFF. The CDR3 nucleotides read TGTGCCAGTAGTATGATTAAGGGGGTGAGGATTGAAAAACTGTTTTTT.

The chain employs TRBV5-1 and TRBJ2-3; 9 positions agree with TRBD1. Germline lookup yields CDR1 SGHRS and CDR2 YFSETQ. V trimming: 3 bases; J trimming: 4 bases; junction bases outside the gene matches: 12. This CDR3 spans 17 amino acids. The CDR3 loop reads CASSSSPGTGIADTQYF. In nucleotides, the CDR3 is TGCGCCAGCAGCTCAAGCCCCGGGACAGGGATTGCAGATACGCAGTATTTT.

The rearrangement joins TRBV6-1 to TRBJ1-2, with 8 bases identical to TRBD1. Germline CDR1 is MNHNS and CDR2 is SASEGT. V was pared by 3 bases and J by 3 bases, with 3 bases of the junction left unmatched. This CDR3 comprises 14 residues. CDR3 DNA sequence: TGTGCCAGCAGTGAGGACAGGGCCCACTATGGCTACACCTTC. Translated, it gives CASSEDRAHYGYTF.

V and J are TRBV27 and TRBJ2-7; weak D call: TRBD1 (5 bases). The germline V gene has CDR1 MNHEY and CDR2 SMNVEV (reference sequence). This CDR3 is built from 15 residues. V was clipped by 0 bases and J by 6 bases, with 15 bases between them. The CDR3 DNA follows: TGTGCCAGCAGTTTATCCCAGGGTTTGTTTTCCGAGCAGTACTTC. This translates into CASSLSQGLFSEQYF.